This T cell receptor (beta chain) appears in the sequencing data of a study of response to subunit inactivated influenza vaccine. Overall study results and limits: Each seasonal influenza vaccination recruits few new T cells, the authors suggested.

This clonotype was picked up a small number of times. Antigen unknown. A single record per CDR3 protein comes from TCRdb applying MiXCR to the RT-PCR reads. Of about 780,000 distinct CDR3 sequences listed, around 18% are singletons. Trimming removed 0 bases at V and 6 bases at J, with 11 bases between. Germline CDR1 reads MNHEY; CDR2 reads SVGAGI. The CDR3 contains 15 residues. The TCR sequence derives from a man aged 50-60 years who received an inactivated influenza vaccine. This rearrangement joins TRBV6-5 to TRBJ1-4; weak D call: TRBD1 (5 bases). Sequenced here: PBMCs from blood, sampled 5 days after vaccination. The CDR3 bases are TGTGCCAGCAGTTACTCTCGGGGGGTTGATGAAAAACTGTTTTTT. Its protein is CASSYSRGVDEKLFF.